What follows is one T cell receptor (beta chain) and its context. This sample was taken from a study of blood T cell repertoires in COVID-19. Study in general: The analysed material was cDNA or gDNA that came from T cells, B-cell-depleted T cells, or PBMCs.

Trimming took 5 bases from V and 4 from J; bases not matched to a gene: 11. Germline CDR1 reads LNHDA; CDR2 reads SQIVND (reference sequence). This CDR3 has 15 amino acids. As processed by the authors: By means of reference gene primer amplification, nucleated cell counts were estimated. Repertoires were generated with immunoSEQ multiplex PCR, while TCRdb's copy carries only in-frame clones and drops some. V and J calls and clone size follow that table, whereas D and trimming were derived from the DNA. This sample has approximately 150,000 clones; roughly 87% occur once, and the top ten carry 1.2%. All enrollees were roughly 18 to 100 years old and from under 25 US areas. Participants' reported clinical history set cohort assignment.

This sequence originates from a human donor with acute COVID-19. The donor label of this sample is uncertain. What was sequenced was PBMCs or T cells enriched from blood (not recorded which). The chain has TRBV19 and TRBJ2-7; 7 nucleotides match TRBD1. The chain's CDR3 is CASSPSGRGSYEQYF. In nucleotides, the CDR3 is TGTGCCAGTAGTCCTTCCGGCAGGGGGTCTTACGAGCAGTACTTC.